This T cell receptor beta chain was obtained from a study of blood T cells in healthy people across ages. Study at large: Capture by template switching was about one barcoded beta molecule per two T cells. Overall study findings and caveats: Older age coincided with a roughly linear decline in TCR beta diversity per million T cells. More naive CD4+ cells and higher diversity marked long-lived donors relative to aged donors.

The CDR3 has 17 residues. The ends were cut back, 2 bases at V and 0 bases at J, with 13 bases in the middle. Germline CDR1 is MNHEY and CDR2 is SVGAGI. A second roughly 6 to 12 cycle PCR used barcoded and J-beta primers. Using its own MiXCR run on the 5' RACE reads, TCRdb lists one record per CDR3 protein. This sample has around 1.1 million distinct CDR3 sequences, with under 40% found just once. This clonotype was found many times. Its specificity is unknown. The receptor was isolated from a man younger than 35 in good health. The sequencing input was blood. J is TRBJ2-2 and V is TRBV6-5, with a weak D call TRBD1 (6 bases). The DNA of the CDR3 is TGTGCCAGCAGTTACATCAGGGGAAAAACGAACACCGGGGAGCTGTTTTTT. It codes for CASSYIRGKTNTGELFF.